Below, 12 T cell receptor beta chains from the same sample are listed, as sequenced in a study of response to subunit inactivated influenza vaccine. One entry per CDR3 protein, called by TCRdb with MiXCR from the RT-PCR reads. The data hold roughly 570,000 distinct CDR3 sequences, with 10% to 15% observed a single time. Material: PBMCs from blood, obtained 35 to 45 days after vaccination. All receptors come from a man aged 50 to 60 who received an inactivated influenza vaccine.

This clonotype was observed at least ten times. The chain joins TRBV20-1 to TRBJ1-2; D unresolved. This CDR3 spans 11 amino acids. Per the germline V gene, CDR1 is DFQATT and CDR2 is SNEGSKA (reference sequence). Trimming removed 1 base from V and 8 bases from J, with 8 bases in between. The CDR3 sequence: CSARGPDGYTF. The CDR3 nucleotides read TGCAGTGCTAGAGGACCGGACGGCTACACCTTC.

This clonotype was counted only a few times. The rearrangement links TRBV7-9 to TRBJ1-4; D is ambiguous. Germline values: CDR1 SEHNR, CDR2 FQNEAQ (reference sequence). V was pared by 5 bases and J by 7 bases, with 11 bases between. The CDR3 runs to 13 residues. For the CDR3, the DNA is TGTGCCAGCAGCGTGGGCCCGGCTGAAAAACTGTTTTTT. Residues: CASSVGPAEKLFF. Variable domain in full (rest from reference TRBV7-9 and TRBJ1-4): DTGVSQNPRHKITKRGQNVTFRCDPISEHNRLYWYRQTLGQGPEFLTYFQNEAQLEKSRLLSDRFSAERPKGSFSTLEIQRTEQGDSAMYLCASSVGPAEKLFFGSGTQLSVL.

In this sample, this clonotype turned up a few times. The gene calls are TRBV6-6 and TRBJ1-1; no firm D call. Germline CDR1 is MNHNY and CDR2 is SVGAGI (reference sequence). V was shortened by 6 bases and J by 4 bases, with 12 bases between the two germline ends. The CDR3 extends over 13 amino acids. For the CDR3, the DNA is TGTGCCAGCAGCGCCCTAGGCACCACTGAAGCTTTCTTT. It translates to CASSALGTTEAFF.

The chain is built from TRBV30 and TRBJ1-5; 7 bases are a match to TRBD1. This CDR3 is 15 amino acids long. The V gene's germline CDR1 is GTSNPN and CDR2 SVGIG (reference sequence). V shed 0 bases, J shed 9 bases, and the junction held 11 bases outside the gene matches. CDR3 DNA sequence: TGTGCCTGGAGTGTACGACAGGGTCGGTATTCGCCCCAGCATTTT. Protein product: CAWSVRQGRYSPQHF.

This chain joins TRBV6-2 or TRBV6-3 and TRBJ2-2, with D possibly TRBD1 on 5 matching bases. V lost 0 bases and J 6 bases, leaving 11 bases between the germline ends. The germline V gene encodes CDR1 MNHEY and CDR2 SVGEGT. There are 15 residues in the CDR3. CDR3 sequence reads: CASSYSIVGAGELFF. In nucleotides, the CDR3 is TGTGCCAGCAGTTACTCCATCGTAGGGGCCGGGGAGCTGTTTTTT.

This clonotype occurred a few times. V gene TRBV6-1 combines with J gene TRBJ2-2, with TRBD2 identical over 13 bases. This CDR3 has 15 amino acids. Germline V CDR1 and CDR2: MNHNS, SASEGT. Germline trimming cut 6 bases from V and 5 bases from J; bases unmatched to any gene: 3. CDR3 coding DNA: TGTGCCAGCAGAAGGACTAGCGGGAGTACCGGGGAGCTGTTTTTT. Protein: CASRRTSGSTGELFF.

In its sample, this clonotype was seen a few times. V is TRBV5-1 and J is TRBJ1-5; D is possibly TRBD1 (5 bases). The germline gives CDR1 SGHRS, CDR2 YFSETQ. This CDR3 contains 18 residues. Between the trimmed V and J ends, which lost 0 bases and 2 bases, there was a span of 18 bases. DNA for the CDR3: TGCGCCAGCAGCTTGGCGAGGGCCAGCTTGGGGGGCAATCAGCCCCAGCATTTT. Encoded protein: CASSLARASLGGNQPQHF.

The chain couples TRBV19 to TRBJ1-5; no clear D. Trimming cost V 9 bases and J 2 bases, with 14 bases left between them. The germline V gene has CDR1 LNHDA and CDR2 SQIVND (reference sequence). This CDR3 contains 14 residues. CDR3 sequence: CASTLGPGNQPQHF. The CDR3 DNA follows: TGTGCCAGCACCTTGGGTCCAGGCAATCAGCCCCAGCATTTT.

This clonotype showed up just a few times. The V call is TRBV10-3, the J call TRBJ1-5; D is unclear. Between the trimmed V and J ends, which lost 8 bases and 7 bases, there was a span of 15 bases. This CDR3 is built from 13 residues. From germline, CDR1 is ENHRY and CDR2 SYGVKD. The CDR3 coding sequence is TGTGCCATCCGGGCCGTACATGGACAGCCCCAGCATTTT. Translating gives CAIRAVHGQPQHF.

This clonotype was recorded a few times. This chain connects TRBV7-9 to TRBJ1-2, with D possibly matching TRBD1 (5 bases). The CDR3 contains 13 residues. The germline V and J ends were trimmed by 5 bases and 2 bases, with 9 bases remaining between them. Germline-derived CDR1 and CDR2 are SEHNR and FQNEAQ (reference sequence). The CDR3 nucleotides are TGTGCCAGCAGCGAGGACAAGAACTATGGCTACACCTTC. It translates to CASSEDKNYGYTF.

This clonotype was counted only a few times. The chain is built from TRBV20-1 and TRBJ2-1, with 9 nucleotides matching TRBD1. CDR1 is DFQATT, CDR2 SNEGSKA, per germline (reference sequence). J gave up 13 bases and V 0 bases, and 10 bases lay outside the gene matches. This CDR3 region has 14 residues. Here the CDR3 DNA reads TGCAGTGCTAGAGAGGGCGGACAGGGGATCCCCCAGTTCTTC. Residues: CSAREGGQGIPQFF.

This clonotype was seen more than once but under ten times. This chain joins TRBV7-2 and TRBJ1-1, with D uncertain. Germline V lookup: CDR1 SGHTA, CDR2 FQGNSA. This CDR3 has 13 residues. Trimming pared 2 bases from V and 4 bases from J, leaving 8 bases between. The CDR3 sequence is CASSLMRVTEAFF. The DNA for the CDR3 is TGTGCCAGCAGCTTAATGCGCGTCACTGAAGCTTTCTTT. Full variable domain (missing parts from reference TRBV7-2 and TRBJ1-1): GAGVSQSPSNKVTEKGKDVELRCDPISGHTALYWYRQSLGQGLEFLIYFQGNSAPDKSGLPSDRFSAERTGGSVSTLTIQRTQQEDSAVYLCASSLMRVTEAFFGQGTRLTVV.